The 25 T cell receptor beta chains below were found in one sample sequenced in a study of shared clonotypes between healthy human individuals. Sequenced by immunoSEQ multiplex PCR; TCRdb stores in-frame clones only, minus some. Among about 110,000 clones listed, about two thirds were seen once. Sequencing was done on a sample of memory CD8+ T cells sorted from blood. Subset reported: CD45RO+ cells pooled with CCR7-negative TemRA cells. These TCRs come from a woman aged 30 to 39 in good health.

V usage is TRBV27 and J usage is TRBJ2-1; the D gene is possibly TRBD2 (5 bases). V lost 1 base, J lost 7 bases, and 23 bases lay in between. Germline loops: CDR1 MNHEY, CDR2 SMNVEV (reference sequence). The CDR3 is 18 amino acids. The CDR3 region is CASSLWVGEKGGGNEQFF. The CDR3 DNA reads as TGTGCCAGCAGTTTATGGGTCGGGGAAAAGGGTGGTGGGAATGAGCAGTTCTTC.

The rearrangement joins TRBV9 to TRBJ2-3; 10 nucleotides agree with TRBD2. This CDR3 has 17 residues. Looked up from germline, CDR1 is SGDLS and CDR2 is YYNGEE. J gave up 1 base and V 0 bases, and 5 bases lay outside the gene matches. For the CDR3, the DNA is TGTGCCAGCAGCGTAGGCCCGGGGACTAGCGGCACAGATACGCAGTATTTT. Protein product: CASSVGPGTSGTDTQYF.

This chain connects TRBV6-1 to TRBJ1-2; D unclear. The CDR3 extends over 15 amino acids. Germline CDR1 is MNHNS and CDR2 is SASEGT. The ends were cut back, 0 bases at V and 4 bases at J, with 12 bases in the middle. CDR3 nucleotide sequence: TGTGCCAGCAGTGAAGCGGCGGGAGGTGGCTATGGCTACACCTTC. Translating gives CASSEAAGGGYGYTF.

This clone has a single count. The rearrangement uses TRBV27 and TRBJ2-7, with 8 bases identical to TRBD2. Germline V gene lookup returns CDR1 MNHEY and CDR2 SMNVEV (reference sequence). The CDR3 contains 12 residues. Trimming cost V 11 bases and J 3 bases; bases outside gene matches: 6. The CDR3 protein is CASTGGGYEQYF. The CDR3 nucleotides are TGTGCCTCCACCGGGGGGGGCTACGAGCAGTACTTC.

The V gene is TRBV19, the J gene TRBJ2-5; 9 nucleotides match TRBD2. Germline V gene lookup returns CDR1 LNHDA and CDR2 SQIVND (reference sequence). The CDR3 contains 13 residues. The ends lost 6 bases at V and 4 bases at J; junction bases unmatched: 3. The CDR3 reads CASSGLARETQYF. The CDR3 bases are TGTGCCAGTAGCGGACTAGCGCGAGAGACCCAGTACTTC. Combining the CDR3 with reference TRBV19 and TRBJ2-5 gives the whole variable domain DGGITQSPKYLFRKEGQNVTLSCEQNLNHDAMYWYRQDPGQGLRLIYYSQIVNDFQKGDIAEGYSVSREKKESFPLTVTSAQKNPTAFYLCASSGLARETQYFGPGTRLLVL.

V and J are TRBV6-5 and TRBJ1-5; D unresolved. Germline V CDR1 and CDR2: MNHEY, SVGAGI. Trimming took 6 bases from V and 6 from J, leaving 15 bases between them. The CDR3 is 14 amino acids. The CDR3 loop reads CASSQDGPSQPQHF. For the CDR3, the DNA is TGTGCCAGCAGCCAAGACGGCCCAAGTCAGCCCCAGCATTTT.

The chain uses TRBV6-4 and TRBJ2-1, with 8 bases aligning to TRBD1. The ends lost 3 bases at V and 6 bases at J; junction bases unmatched: 1. CDR1 and CDR2 from the germline V gene are MRHNA and SNTAGT. The CDR3 totals 13 residues. The CDR3, as DNA: TGTGCCAGCAGTGATACAGGGGGCAATGAGCAGTTCTTC. Encoded protein: CASSDTGGNEQFF.

The V gene is TRBV7-6, the J gene TRBJ2-5, with a possible D match to TRBD1 (5 bases). Trimming removed 0 bases from V and 5 bases from J, with 22 bases in between. CDR1 and CDR2 (germline): SGHVS, FNYEAQ. The CDR3 is 18 amino acids. The CDR3 reads CASSLAGHANGLLETQYF. The CDR3 DNA reads TGTGCCAGCAGCTTAGCGGGGCACGCCAACGGTTTGCTTGAGACCCAGTACTTC.

The rearrangement links TRBV5-1 to TRBJ2-5; a possible D gene is TRBD1 (7 bases). The length of the CDR3 is 17 residues. V was cut by 0 bases and J by 1 base, with 16 bases left in between. Germline assignment: CDR1 SGHRS and CDR2 YFSETQ. This CDR3 is CASSLVPGGPVQETQYF. CDR3 coding DNA: TGCGCCAGCAGCTTGGTTCCAGGGGGGCCCGTCCAAGAGACCCAGTACTTC.

The J gene is TRBJ2-5, the V gene TRBV1; TRBD2 is the table's D call and was not checked against the DNA. The assigned J gene may be wrong: the sequence end matches TRBJ2-7 better. TRBV1 is classified as a pseudogene. This CDR3 has 17 residues. CDR3 nucleotides: TGCACCAGCAGCCAAGATGAGACGGGAGGGCCTCCCTACGAGCAGTACTTC. It encodes CTSSQDETGGPPYEQYF.

The V gene is TRBV18, the J gene TRBJ1-1; no clear D gene. The V end was cut by 3 bases, the J end by 4 bases, with 9 bases between. Germline V lookup: CDR1 KGHSH, CDR2 LQKENI. The CDR3 covers 13 residues. This CDR3 reads CASSPTSVTEAFF. DNA of the CDR3: TGTGCCAGCTCACCCACGAGTGTCACTGAAGCTTTCTTT.

This clone was seen a single time. The chain links TRBV6-5 to TRBJ1-1; D is unclear. V dropped 7 bases and J dropped 5 bases, with 17 bases sitting between them. Germline CDR1 reads MNHEY; CDR2 reads SVGAGI. The CDR3 runs 14 residues. DNA for the CDR3: TGTGCCAGCACCGTAATCAGTGGAGGAACTGAAGCTTTCTTT. This translates into CASTVISGGTEAFF.

There are a few counts of this clone. The chain is built from TRBV6-5 and TRBJ1-5; TRBD1 might be the D (5 bases). The CDR3 runs to 14 residues. Trimming stripped 7 bases from V and 4 bases from J, with 14 bases between. Germline V lookup: CDR1 MNHEY, CDR2 SVGAGI. CDR3 nucleotide sequence: TGTGCCAGCAAGGGAGGGGCAGGGAATCAGCCCCAGCATTTT. Translation gives CASKGGAGNQPQHF.

This clone was counted only a few times. The gene calls are TRBV4-1 and TRBJ2-2, with 9 bases that match TRBD2. Germline lookup yields CDR1 MGHRA and CDR2 YSYEKL. The CDR3 extends over 18 amino acids. V lost 1 base to trimming and J lost 6 bases; unmatched junction nucleotides: 12. This chain's CDR3 is CASSQAHLSGRVAGELFF. The CDR3 region has the DNA TGCGCCAGCAGCCAAGCCCACCTTAGCGGGAGAGTTGCCGGGGAGCTGTTTTTT.

CDR3 DNA: TGCGCCAGCAGCTTGGATCGGAACACCGGGGAGCTGTTTTTT. This sequence encodes CASSLDRNTGELFF. The chain has TRBV5-1 and TRBJ2-2, with D uncertain. The CDR3 extends over 14 amino acids. The V gene lost 0 bases and the J gene lost 1 base, with 4 bases spanning the gap. Germline V lookup: CDR1 SGHRS, CDR2 YFSETQ.

The V gene is TRBV11-3, the J gene TRBJ2-1; D unclear. This CDR3 contains 14 residues. Trimming shortened V by 3 bases and J by 5 bases, and 11 bases separated the two germline ends. Germline V CDR1 and CDR2: SGHNT, YENEEA. The CDR3 nucleotides read TGTGCCAGCAGCTTTAGGTACGGAGACAATGAGCAGTTCTTC. It codes for CASSFRYGDNEQFF. Variable domain in full (rest from reference TRBV11-3 and TRBJ2-1): EAGVVQSPRYKIIEKKQPVAFWCNPISGHNTLYWYLQNLGQGPELLIRYENEEAVDDSQLPKDRFSAERLKGVDSTLKIQPAELGDSAVYLCASSFRYGDNEQFFGPGTRLTVL.

The gene calls are TRBV2 and TRBJ2-3; 11 bases are a match to TRBD2. The CDR3 length is 18 residues. The V gene end was trimmed by 6 bases and the J gene end by 2 bases; junction bases not matched to a gene: 13. CDR1 and CDR2 (germline): SNHLY, FYNNEI. This CDR3 reads CASSARTSGSYVTDTQYF. CDR3 in DNA: TGTGCCAGCAGCGCCCGGACTAGCGGGTCTTATGTCACAGATACGCAGTATTTT.

Turning to this clone: A far larger clone is just one base off, so this is likely a read error. The chain uses TRBV15 and TRBJ2-1, with TRBD2 matching 11 bases. The CDR3 totals 17 residues. The V gene end was trimmed by 0 bases and the J gene end by 8 bases; junction bases not matched to a gene: 9. CDR1 is LNHNV, CDR2 YYDKDF, per germline (reference sequence). The chain's CDR3 is CATSRDEGLAGGDEQFF. CDR3 nucleotide sequence: TGTGCCACCAGCAGAGATGAGGGCCTAGCGGGAGGCGATGAGCAGTTCTTC.

The chain joins TRBV29-1 to TRBJ2-5, with unresolved D. The last part of the DNA fits TRBJ2-7 better; the J call may be wrong. There are 13 residues in the CDR3. Germline values: CDR1 SQVTM, CDR2 ANQGSEA. The chain's CDR3 is CSVEFREPYEQYF. CDR3 nucleotides: TGCAGCGTTGAATTTCGTGAACCCTACGAGCAGTACTTC.

The chain has TRBV5-1 and TRBJ2-7; weak D call: TRBD1 (5 bases). The germline V and J ends were trimmed by 0 bases and 9 bases, with 10 bases remaining between them. Germline V gene data show CDR1 as SGHRS and CDR2 as YFSETQ. CDR3 length equals 12 residues. The CDR3 is CASSLVGPGQYF. The CDR3, as DNA: TGCGCCAGCAGCTTGGTGGGGCCCGGGCAGTACTTC.

As DNA, the CDR3 is TGTGCCAGCAGCCCTTTAGCAGACGAGACCCAGTACTTC. Its protein is CASSPLADETQYF. V and J are TRBV5-4 and TRBJ2-5; the D is unclear. Germline V gene lookup returns CDR1 SGHNT and CDR2 YYREEE (reference sequence). With 4 bases removed from V and 5 bases from J, the gap between germline ends came to 12 bases. This CDR3 is 13 amino acids long.

V gene TRBV9 combines with J gene TRBJ2-7; the D call may be TRBD1 or TRBD2 (5 bases each). Trimming removed 5 bases at V and 6 bases at J, with 12 bases between. Germline assignment: CDR1 SGDLS and CDR2 YYNGEE. The CDR3 has 12 residues. The CDR3 loop is CASSGDPPEQYF. In DNA form, the CDR3 reads TGTGCCAGCAGTGGGGACCCCCCCGAGCAGTACTTC.

This chain uses TRBV27 with TRBJ2-5; D ambiguous. Matching the DNA end better, TRBJ2-7 makes the J call doubtful. Per germline, CDR1 MNHEY and CDR2 SMNVEV (reference sequence). The CDR3 is made up of 14 amino acids. CDR3 residues: CASSLFAGPYEQYF. The CDR3 nucleotides read TGTGCCAGCAGTTTATTCGCCGGACCCTACGAGCAGTACTTC.

V usage is TRBV19 and J usage is TRBJ1-1; D is possibly TRBD1 (6 bases). The CDR3 loop spans 14 amino acids. Trimming pared 6 bases from V and 0 bases from J, leaving 11 bases between. Germline V gives CDR1 LNHDA, CDR2 SQIVND (reference sequence). The CDR3 loop reads CASRSDRMNTEAFF. As DNA, the CDR3 is TGTGCCAGTAGATCGGACAGAATGAACACTGAAGCTTTCTTT.

This CDR3 reads CASSQQASGANVLTF. For the CDR3, the DNA is TGTGCCAGCAGTCAACAGGCGTCTGGGGCCAACGTCCTGACTTTC. This rearrangement joins TRBV6-5 to TRBJ2-6; D is perhaps TRBD1 (5 bases). In germline, CDR1 is MNHEY, CDR2 SVGAGI. This CDR3 has 15 amino acids. V lost 5 bases, J lost 1 base, and 9 bases lay in between.